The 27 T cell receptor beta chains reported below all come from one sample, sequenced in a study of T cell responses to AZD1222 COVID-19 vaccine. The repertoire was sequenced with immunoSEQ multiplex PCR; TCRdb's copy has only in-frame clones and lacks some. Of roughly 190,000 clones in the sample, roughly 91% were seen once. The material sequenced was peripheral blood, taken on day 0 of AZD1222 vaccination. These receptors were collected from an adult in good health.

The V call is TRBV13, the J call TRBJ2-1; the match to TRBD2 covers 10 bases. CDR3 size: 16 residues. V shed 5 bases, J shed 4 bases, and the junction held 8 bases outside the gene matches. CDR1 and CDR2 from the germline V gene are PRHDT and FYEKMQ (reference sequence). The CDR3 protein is CASSLATSGPYNEQFF. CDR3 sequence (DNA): TGTGCCAGCAGCCTGGCGACTAGCGGGCCATACAATGAGCAGTTCTTC.

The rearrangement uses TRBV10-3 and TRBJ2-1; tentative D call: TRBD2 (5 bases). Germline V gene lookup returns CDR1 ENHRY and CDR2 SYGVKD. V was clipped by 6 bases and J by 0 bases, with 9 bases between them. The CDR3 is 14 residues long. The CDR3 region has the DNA TGTGCCATCAGCTTAGCGAGCTCCTACAATGAGCAGTTCTTC. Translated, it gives CAISLASSYNEQFF.

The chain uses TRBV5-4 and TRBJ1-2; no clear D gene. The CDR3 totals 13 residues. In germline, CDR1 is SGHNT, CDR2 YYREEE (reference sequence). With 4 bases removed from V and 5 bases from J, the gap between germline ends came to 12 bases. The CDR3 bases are TGTGCCAGCAGCCGGGATAAGCGGTATGGCTACACCTTC. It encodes CASSRDKRYGYTF.

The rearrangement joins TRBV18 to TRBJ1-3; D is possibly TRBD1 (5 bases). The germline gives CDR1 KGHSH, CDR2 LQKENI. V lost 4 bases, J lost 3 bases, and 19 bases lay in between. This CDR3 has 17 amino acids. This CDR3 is CASSLHGGLFRGNTIYF. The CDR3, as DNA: TGTGCCAGCTCACTACACGGGGGTTTGTTCCGTGGAAACACCATATATTTT.

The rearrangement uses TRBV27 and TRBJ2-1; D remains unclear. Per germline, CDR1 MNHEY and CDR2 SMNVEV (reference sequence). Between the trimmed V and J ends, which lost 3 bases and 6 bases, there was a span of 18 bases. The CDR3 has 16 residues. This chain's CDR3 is CASSFSPGLKRNEQFF. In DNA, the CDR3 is TGTGCCAGCAGTTTCTCTCCCGGCCTCAAACGCAATGAGCAGTTCTTC.

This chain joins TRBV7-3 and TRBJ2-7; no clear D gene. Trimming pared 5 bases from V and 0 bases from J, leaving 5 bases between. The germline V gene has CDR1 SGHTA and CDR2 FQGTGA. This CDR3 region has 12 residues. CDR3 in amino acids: CASSPSSYEQYF. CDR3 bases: TGTGCCAGCAGCCCTAGCTCCTACGAGCAGTACTTC.

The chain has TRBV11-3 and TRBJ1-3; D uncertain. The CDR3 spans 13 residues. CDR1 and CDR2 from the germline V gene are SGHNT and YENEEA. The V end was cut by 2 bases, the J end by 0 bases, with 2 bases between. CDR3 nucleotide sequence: TGTGCCAGCAGCTTAACCTCTGGAAACACCATATATTTT. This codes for CASSLTSGNTIYF.

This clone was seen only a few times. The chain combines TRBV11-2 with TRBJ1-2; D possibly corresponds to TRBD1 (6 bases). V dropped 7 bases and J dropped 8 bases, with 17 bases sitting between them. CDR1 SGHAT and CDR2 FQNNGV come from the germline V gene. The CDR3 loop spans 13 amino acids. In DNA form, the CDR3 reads TGTGCCAGCACTCAATTCAGGGGTGACGGCTACACCTTC. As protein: CASTQFRGDGYTF.

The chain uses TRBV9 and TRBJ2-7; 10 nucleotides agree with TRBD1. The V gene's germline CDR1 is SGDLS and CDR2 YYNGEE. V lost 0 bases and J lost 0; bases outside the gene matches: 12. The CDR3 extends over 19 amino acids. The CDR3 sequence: CASSVGPGQGKSSSYEQYF. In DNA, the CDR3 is TGTGCCAGCAGCGTAGGACCGGGACAGGGGAAGTCGAGCTCCTACGAGCAGTACTTC. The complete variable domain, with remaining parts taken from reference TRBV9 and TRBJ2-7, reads DSGVTQTPKHLITATGQRVTLRCSPRSGDLSVYWYQQSLDQGLQFLIQYYNGEERAKGNILERFSAQQFPDLHSELNLSSLELGDSALYFCASSVGPGQGKSSSYEQYFGPGTRLTVT.

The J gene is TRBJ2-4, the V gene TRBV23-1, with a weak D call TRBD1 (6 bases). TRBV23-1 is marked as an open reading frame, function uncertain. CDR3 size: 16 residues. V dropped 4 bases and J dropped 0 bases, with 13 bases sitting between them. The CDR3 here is CASSPAGAKAKNIQYF. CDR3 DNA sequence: TGCGCCAGCAGTCCGGCAGGGGCCAAAGCCAAAAACATTCAGTACTTC.

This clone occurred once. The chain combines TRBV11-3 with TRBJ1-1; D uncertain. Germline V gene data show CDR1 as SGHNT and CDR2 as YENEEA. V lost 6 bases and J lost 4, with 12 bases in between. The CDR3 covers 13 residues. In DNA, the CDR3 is TGTGCCAGCAGTTCGACCTGGGGCACTGAAGCTTTCTTT. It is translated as CASSSTWGTEAFF. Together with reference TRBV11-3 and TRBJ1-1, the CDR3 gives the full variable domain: EAGVVQSPRYKIIEKKQPVAFWCNPISGHNTLYWYLQNLGQGPELLIRYENEEAVDDSQLPKDRFSAERLKGVDSTLKIQPAELGDSAVYLCASSSTWGTEAFFGQGTRLTVV.

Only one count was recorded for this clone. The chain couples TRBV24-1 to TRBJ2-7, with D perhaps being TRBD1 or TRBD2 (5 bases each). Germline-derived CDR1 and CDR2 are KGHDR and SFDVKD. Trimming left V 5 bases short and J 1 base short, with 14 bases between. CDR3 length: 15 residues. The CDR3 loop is CATSVGVGTSYEQYF. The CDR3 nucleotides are TGTGCCACCAGTGTAGGGGTGGGGACGTCCTACGAGCAGTACTTC.

In DNA, the CDR3 is TGTGCCAGCAGTGAACAGAGGGGCAATCAGCCCCAGCATTTT. As protein: CASSEQRGNQPQHF. This rearrangement joins TRBV6-1 to TRBJ1-5; D gene ambiguous. This CDR3 comprises 14 residues. Trimming took 2 bases from V and 2 from J, leaving 7 bases between them. Germline values: CDR1 MNHNS, CDR2 SASEGT.

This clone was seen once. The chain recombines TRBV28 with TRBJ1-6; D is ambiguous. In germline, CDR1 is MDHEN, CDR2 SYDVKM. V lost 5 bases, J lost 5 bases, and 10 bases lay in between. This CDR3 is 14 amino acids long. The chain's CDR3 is CASSRRTDNSPLHF. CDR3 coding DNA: TGTGCCAGCAGTCGACGGACCGATAATTCACCCCTCCACTTT.

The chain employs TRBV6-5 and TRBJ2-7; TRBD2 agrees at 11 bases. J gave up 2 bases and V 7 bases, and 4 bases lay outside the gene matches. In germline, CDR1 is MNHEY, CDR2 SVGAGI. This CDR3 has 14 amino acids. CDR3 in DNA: TGTGCCAGCATCGGACTAGCGGGCACCTACGAGCAGTACTTC. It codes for CASIGLAGTYEQYF.

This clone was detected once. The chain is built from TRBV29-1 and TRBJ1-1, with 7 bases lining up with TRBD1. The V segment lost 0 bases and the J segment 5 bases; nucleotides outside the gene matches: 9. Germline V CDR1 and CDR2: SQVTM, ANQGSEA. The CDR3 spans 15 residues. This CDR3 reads CSVEDQEGAWTEAFF. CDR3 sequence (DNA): TGCAGCGTTGAAGATCAAGAGGGGGCATGGACTGAAGCTTTCTTT.

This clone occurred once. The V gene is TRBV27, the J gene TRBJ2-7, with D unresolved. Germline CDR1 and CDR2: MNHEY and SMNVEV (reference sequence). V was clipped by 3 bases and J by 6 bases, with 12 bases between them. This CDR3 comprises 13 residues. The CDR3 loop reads CASSFLSGFEQYF. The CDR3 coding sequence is TGTGCCAGCAGTTTTTTGTCGGGTTTCGAGCAGTACTTC.

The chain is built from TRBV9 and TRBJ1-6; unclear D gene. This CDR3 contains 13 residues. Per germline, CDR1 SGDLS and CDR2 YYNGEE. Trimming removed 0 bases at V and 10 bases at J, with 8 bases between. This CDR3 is CASSVGSGSPLHF. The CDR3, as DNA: TGTGCCAGCAGCGTAGGTAGCGGCTCACCCCTCCACTTT. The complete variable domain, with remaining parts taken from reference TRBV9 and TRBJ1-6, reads DSGVTQTPKHLITATGQRVTLRCSPRSGDLSVYWYQQSLDQGLQFLIQYYNGEERAKGNILERFSAQQFPDLHSELNLSSLELGDSALYFCASSVGSGSPLHFGNGTRLTVT.

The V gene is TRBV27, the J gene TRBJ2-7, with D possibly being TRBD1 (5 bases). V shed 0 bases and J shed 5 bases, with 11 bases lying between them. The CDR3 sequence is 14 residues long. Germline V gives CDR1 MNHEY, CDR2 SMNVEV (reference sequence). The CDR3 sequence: CASSLSRGNHEQYF. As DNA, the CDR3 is TGTGCCAGCAGTTTATCAAGGGGCAACCACGAGCAGTACTTC.

The CDR3: CASSLEGSWSYEQYF. CDR3 bases: TGTGCCAGCAGCTTAGAGGGGAGCTGGTCCTACGAGCAGTACTTC. The J gene is TRBJ2-7, the V gene TRBV7-6; D possibly uses TRBD1 or TRBD2 (5 bases each). This CDR3 has 15 residues. From germline, CDR1 is SGHVS and CDR2 FNYEAQ. V was trimmed by 1 base and J by 1 base, leaving 11 bases between them.

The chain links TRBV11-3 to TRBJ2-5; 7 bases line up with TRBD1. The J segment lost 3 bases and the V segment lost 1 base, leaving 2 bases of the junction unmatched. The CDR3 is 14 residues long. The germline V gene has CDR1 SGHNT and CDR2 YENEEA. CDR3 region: CASSLVGTEETQYF. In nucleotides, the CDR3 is TGTGCCAGCAGCTTAGTAGGGACAGAAGAGACCCAGTACTTC.

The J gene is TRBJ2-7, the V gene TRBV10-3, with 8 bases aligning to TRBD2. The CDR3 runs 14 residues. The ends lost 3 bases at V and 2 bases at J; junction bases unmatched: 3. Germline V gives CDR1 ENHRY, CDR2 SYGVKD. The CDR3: CAISDGRGAYEQYF. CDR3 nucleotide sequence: TGTGCCATCAGTGACGGGCGGGGGGCCTACGAGCAGTACTTC.

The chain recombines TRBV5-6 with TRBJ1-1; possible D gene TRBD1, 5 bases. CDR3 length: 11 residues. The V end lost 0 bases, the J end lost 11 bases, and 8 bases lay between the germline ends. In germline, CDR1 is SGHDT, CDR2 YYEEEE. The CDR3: CASSLGGDAFF. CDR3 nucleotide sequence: TGTGCCAGCAGCTTGGGAGGGGACGCTTTCTTT.

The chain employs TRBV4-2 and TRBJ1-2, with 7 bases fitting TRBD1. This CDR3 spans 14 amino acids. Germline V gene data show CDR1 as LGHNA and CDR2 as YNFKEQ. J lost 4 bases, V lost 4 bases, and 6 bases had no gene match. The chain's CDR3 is CASSPPTGSYGYTF. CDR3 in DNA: TGTGCCAGCAGCCCCCCGACAGGGTCCTATGGCTACACCTTC.

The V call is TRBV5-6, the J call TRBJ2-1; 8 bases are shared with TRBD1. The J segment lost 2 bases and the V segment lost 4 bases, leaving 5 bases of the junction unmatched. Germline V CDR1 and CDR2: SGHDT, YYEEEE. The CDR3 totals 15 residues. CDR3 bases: TGTGCCAGCAGCGTTTTGACAGGGGCCTACAATGAGCAGTTCTTC. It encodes CASSVLTGAYNEQFF.

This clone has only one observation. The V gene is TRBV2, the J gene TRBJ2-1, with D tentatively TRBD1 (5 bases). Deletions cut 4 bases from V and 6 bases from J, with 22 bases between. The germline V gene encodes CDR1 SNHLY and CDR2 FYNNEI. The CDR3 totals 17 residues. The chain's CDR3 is CASSGPGQAGGPNEQFF. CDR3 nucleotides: TGTGCCAGCAGTGGACCAGGACAAGCTGGTGGACCCAATGAGCAGTTCTTC.

CDR3 sequence: CASSEGDPNSPLHF. CDR3 in DNA: TGCGCCAGCAGTGAAGGGGATCCAAATTCACCCCTCCACTTT. J is TRBJ1-6 and V is TRBV10-1; tentatively, D is TRBD1 (5 bases). Per germline, CDR1 WNHNN and CDR2 SYGVQD (reference sequence). Trimming stripped 3 bases from V and 7 bases from J, with 10 bases between. This CDR3 comprises 14 residues.